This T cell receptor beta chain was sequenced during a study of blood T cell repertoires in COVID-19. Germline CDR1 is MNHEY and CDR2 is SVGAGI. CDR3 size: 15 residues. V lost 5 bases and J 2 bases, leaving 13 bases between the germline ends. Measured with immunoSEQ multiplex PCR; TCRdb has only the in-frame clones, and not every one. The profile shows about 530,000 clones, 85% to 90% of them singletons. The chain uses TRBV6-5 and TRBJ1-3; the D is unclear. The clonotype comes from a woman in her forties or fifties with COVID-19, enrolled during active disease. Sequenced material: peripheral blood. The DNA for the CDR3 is TGTGCCAGCAGTCTGGACGGAGGAACTGGAAACACCATATATTTT. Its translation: CASSLDGGTGNTIYF.